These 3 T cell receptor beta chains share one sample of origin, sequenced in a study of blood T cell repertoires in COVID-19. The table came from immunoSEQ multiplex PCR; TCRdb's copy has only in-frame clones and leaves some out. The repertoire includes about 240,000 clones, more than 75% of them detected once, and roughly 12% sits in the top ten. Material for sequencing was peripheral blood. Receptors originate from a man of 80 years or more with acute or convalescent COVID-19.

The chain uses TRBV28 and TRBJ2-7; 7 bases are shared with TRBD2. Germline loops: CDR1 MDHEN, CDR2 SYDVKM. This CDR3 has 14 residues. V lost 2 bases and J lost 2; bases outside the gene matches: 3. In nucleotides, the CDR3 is TGTGCCAGCAGTTTAGTGGGAGGGGCCTACGAGCAGTACTTC. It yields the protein CASSLVGGAYEQYF.

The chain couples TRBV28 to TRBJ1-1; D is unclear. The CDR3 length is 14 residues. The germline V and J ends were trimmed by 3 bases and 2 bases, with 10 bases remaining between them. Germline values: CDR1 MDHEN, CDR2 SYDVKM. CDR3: CASSFPLLNTEAFF. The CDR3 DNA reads TGTGCCAGCAGTTTCCCCTTGCTAAACACTGAAGCTTTCTTT.

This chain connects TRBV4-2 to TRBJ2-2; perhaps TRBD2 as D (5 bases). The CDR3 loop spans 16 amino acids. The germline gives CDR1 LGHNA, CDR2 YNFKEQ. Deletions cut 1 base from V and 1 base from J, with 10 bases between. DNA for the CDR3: TGTGCCAGCAGCCAAGTGACTAACCTGAACACCGGGGAGCTGTTTTTT. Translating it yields CASSQVTNLNTGELFF.